These T cell receptor beta chains were read from a single sample in a study of vaccination effects on CD4 cells after COVID-19. Their antigens remain unidentified. Profiled with immunoSEQ multiplex PCR; TCRdb holds only in-frame clones, not every one. The sample includes roughly 30,000 clones, about 80% of them seen just once. Sequenced material: CD4+ T cells from PBMCs cultured with HCoV-OC43 spike peptides, taken before COVID-19 vaccination. All receptors come from a human donor who received a COVID-19 vaccine. Each CDR3 is given with its conserved first and last residue. The D gene is left open where the match is weak. Expanded clones get a size class; other rows say once, few or many, or leave the size out.

D	size	V	J	CDR3	DNA
TRBD2	NA	TRBV30	TRBJ2-5	CAWSSTAGGETQYF	TGTGCCTGGAGTTCGACCGCGGGGGGAGAGACCCAGTACTTC
TRBD1	few	TRBV20-1	TRBJ1-2	CSASSGEGAHYGYTF	TGCAGTGCTAGTTCTGGGGAGGGGGCTCACTATGGCTACACCTTC
TRBD2	NA	TRBV28	TRBJ2-3	CASSFPSGTDTQYF	TGTGCCAGCAGTTTCCCTAGCGGAACAGATACGCAGTATTTT
NA	few	TRBV30	TRBJ1-6	CAWRGLRGRSAPLHF	TGTGCCTGGAGGGGTCTACGGGGAAGAAGTGCGCCCCTCCACTTT
NA	NA	TRBV3-1/TRBV3-2	TRBJ2-2	CASARDTGELFF	TGTGCCAGCGCCCGGGACACCGGGGAGCTGTTTTTT
NA	NA	TRBV2	TRBJ1-6	CASRDANSPLHF	TGTGCCAGCAGGGATGCAAATTCACCCCTCCACTTT
NA	few	TRBV28	TRBJ1-5	CASSLMTPGNQPQHF	TGTGCCAGCAGTTTAATGACACCGGGCAATCAGCCCCAGCATTTT
NA	few	TRBV6-5	TRBJ2-2	CVTGLPTGELFF	TGTGTCACCGGGCTACCCACCGGGGAGCTGTTTTTT
NA	NA	TRBV2	TRBJ1-1	CASSGDGNTEAFF	TGTGCCAGCAGTGGGGACGGGAACACTGAAGCTTTCTTT
NA	NA	TRBV6-1	TRBJ2-2	CASSEVRSAGELFF	TGTGCCAGCAGTGAAGTGCGGTCGGCCGGGGAGCTGTTTTTT
NA	NA	TRBV5-1	TRBJ1-1	CASGQRGTPSTEAFF	TGCGCCAGCGGACAACGAGGGACGCCAAGCACTGAAGCTTTCTTT
NA	NA	TRBV4-1	TRBJ2-1	CASSQAAGWSSYNEQFF	TGCGCCAGCAGCCAAGCGGCAGGTTGGAGCTCCTACAATGAGCAGTTCTTC
NA	NA	TRBV19	TRBJ1-5	CASSKQAYRDQPQHF	TGTGCCAGTAGTAAACAGGCCTACCGGGATCAGCCCCAGCATTTT
NA	NA	TRBV3-1/TRBV3-2	TRBJ2-4	CASSLRYGTGIGKNIQYF	TGTGCCAGCAGCCTTCGCTATGGTACAGGGATAGGCAAAAACATTCAGTACTTC
TRBD1	NA	TRBV7-2	TRBJ1-2	CASSLSIDRAHGYTF	TGTGCCAGCAGCTTATCTATCGACAGGGCACACGGCTACACCTTC
NA	NA	TRBV19	TRBJ1-1	CASSLDPGVNTEAFF	TGTGCCAGTAGTCTCGACCCGGGGGTGAACACTGAAGCTTTCTTT
NA	few	TRBV24-1	TRBJ2-1	CATSVTHNEQFF	TGTGCCACCAGTGTTACGCACAATGAGCAGTTCTTC
NA	NA	TRBV11-2	TRBJ2-3	CASSLVVDTQYF	TGTGCCAGCAGCTTAGTGGTAGATACGCAGTATTTT
TRBD1	NA	TRBV27	TRBJ2-7	CASSGLGQGIPYEQYF	TGTGCCAGCAGTGGACTGGGACAGGGTATCCCCTACGAGCAGTACTTC
NA	few	TRBV7-2	TRBJ2-7	CASSLEAGGFYEQYF	TGTGCCAGCAGCTTAGAGGCAGGAGGGTTCTACGAGCAGTACTTC